Listed below are T cell receptor beta chains from one sample, sequenced in a study of T cells after yellow fever vaccination. A single record per CDR3 protein comes from TCRdb applying MiXCR to the 5' RACE reads. This sample has tens of thousands of distinct CDR3 sequences, with 6.5% to 9% found just once. The specimen was CD8+ T cells sorted from PBMCs, collected 15 days after the yellow fever booster vaccination. The receptors derive from a man aged 30 to 45 who received the YFV17D yellow fever vaccine. Each CDR3 is given with its conserved first and last residue. The D gene is left open where the match is weak. Size is omitted from some rows. Given values are once, few, many or a class for expanded clones.

D gene	V gene	clone size	J gene	CDR3 protein	CDR3 DNA
.	TRBV4-2	many	TRBJ2-7	CASSQYRANEQYF	TGTGCCAGCAGCCAGTACCGGGCGAACGAGCAGTACTTC
TRBD2	TRBV3-1	many	TRBJ2-7	CASSHGIPVAGDHEQYF	TGTGCCAGCAGCCATGGGATCCCGGTAGCGGGAGATCACGAGCAGTACTTC
.	TRBV28	.	TRBJ2-5	CASSAPPQETQYF	TGTGCCAGCAGCGCCCCCCCACAAGAGACCCAGTACTTC
.	TRBV14	many	TRBJ2-1	CASSHWQGTLFTYNEQFF	TGTGCCAGCAGCCATTGGCAGGGGACCCTCTTTACCTACAATGAGCAGTTCTTC
.	TRBV7-2	.	TRBJ2-7	CASSYDGWGVNGEQYF	TGTGCCAGCAGCTACGACGGGTGGGGGGTTAATGGGGAGCAGTACTTC
.	TRBV15	many	TRBJ1-1	CATASGRSTEAFF	TGTGCCACCGCTTCGGGTCGGTCGACTGAAGCTTTCTTT
.	TRBV19	few	TRBJ1-6	CASSTGPEIYSPLHF	TGTGCCAGTAGTACCGGACCGGAGATTTATTCACCCCTCCACTTT
.	TRBV24-1	many	TRBJ2-5	CATSRVLWVQETQYF	TGTGCCACCAGTCGGGTATTATGGGTTCAAGAGACCCAGTACTTC
TRBD1	TRBV5-1	many	TRBJ2-7	CASSWPRQGFYEQYF	TGCGCCAGCAGCTGGCCCCGACAGGGTTTCTACGAGCAGTACTTC
TRBD2	TRBV4-3	many	TRBJ2-2	CASSQDPTRSGSFTGELFF	TGCGCCAGCAGCCAAGACCCAACTCGTAGCGGGAGTTTCACCGGGGAGCTGTTTTTT
.	TRBV5-1	many	TRBJ2-1	CASSLGDAPEQFF	TGCGCCAGCAGCTTGGGGGACGCCCCGGAGCAGTTCTTC
.	TRBV10-3	many	TRBJ2-7	CAISEPGSTYEQYF	TGTGCCATCAGTGAGCCGGGCTCCACCTACGAGCAGTACTTC
.	TRBV29-1	many	TRBJ1-1	CSALPAQAPAEAFF	TGCAGCGCCCTCCCAGCGCAGGCCCCAGCTGAAGCTTTCTTT
.	TRBV15	many	TRBJ2-1	CATSTQGVDEQFF	TGTGCCACCAGCACGCAAGGGGTGGATGAGCAGTTCTTC
.	TRBV6-5	many	TRBJ2-7	CASSYSGTGLSYEQYF	TGTGCCAGCAGTTACTCGGGTACGGGGCTATCCTACGAGCAGTACTTC
.	TRBV7-8	many	TRBJ2-2	CASSLHGLVYTGELFF	TGTGCCAGCAGCTTACACGGTTTAGTTTATACCGGGGAGCTGTTTTTT
.	TRBV5-1	.	TRBJ1-1	CASSLWGKTEAFF	TGCGCCAGCAGCTTGTGGGGGAAGACTGAAGCTTTCTTT
.	TRBV20-1	.	TRBJ2-3	CCARLVEGWRMTDTQYF	TGCTGTGCTAGACTGGTTGAGGGGTGGCGGATGACAGATACGCAGTATTTT
.	TRBV20-1	many	TRBJ2-7	CSARALRGSYEQYF	TGCAGTGCTAGAGCCTTAAGAGGCTCCTACGAGCAGTACTTC
.	TRBV28	many	TRBJ1-2	CASSSSGALGYTF	TGTGCCAGCAGTTCCTCAGGGGCGTTAGGCTACACCTTC